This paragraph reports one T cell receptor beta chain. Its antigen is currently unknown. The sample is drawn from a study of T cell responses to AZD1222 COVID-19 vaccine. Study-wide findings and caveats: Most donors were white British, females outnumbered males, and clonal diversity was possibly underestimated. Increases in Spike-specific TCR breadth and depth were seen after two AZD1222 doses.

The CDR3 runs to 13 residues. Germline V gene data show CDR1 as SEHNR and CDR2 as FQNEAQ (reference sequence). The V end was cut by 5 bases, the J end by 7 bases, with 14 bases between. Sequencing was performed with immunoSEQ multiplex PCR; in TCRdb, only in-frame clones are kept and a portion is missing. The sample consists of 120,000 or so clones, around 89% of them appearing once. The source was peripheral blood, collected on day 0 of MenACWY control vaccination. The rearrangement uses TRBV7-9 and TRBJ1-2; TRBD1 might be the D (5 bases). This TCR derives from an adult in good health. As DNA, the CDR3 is TGTGCCAGCAGCCCAATACAGGTTTCTGGCTACACCTTC. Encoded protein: CASSPIQVSGYTF.